Listed here is a single TCR beta chain. The target antigen is unknown. The data originate from a study of OX40 agonist ivuxolimab in advanced cancers. Broader study findings: The study observed clonal expansion of CD4+ and CD8+ blood T cells by week 6 at 0.1 to 3.0 mg/kg.

From germline, CDR1 is LNHDA and CDR2 SQIVND (reference sequence). V shed 10 bases and J shed 2 bases, with 13 bases lying between them. This CDR3 has 13 amino acids. TCRdb's copy holds only in-frame clones and misses some; the assay was immunoSEQ multiplex PCR. This sample yields tens of thousands of clones, of which 94% are seen a single time; 15% to 17% belongs to the top ten. Peripheral blood came from all dose cohorts at three timepoints. The J gene is TRBJ2-3, the V gene TRBV19; maybe TRBD1 (5 bases). The receptor comes from an adult with an advanced solid tumor such as melanoma, head and neck, liver or kidney cancer. Here the sequenced sample was CD4+ or CD8+ T cells sorted from blood, taken in a trial of the OX40 agonist ivuxolimab. In nucleotides, the CDR3 is TGTGCCACCCTGGGGCAGACCACAGATACGCAGTATTTT. This encodes CATLGQTTDTQYF.